The 23 T cell receptor beta chains below were found in one sample sequenced in a study of identical twins. From the 5' RACE reads, TCRdb called clonotypes with MiXCR, one entry per CDR3 protein. The table includes about 530,000 distinct CDR3 sequences, about 16% detected once. The same sample was also used in a study of yellow fever vaccine responses in identical twins.

The sequencing sample was made of CD4+ T cells sorted from blood. The receptors originated from a woman aged 18-29 years in good health.

The chain links TRBV24-1 to TRBJ2-3; 7 bases match TRBD1. CDR1 is KGHDR and CDR2 is SFDVKD in the germline V gene. This CDR3 region has 17 residues. The V and J ends lost 5 bases and 2 bases, in that order; junction bases with no gene match: 12. CDR3 sequence: CATSGHEPGQITDTQYF. The CDR3 DNA sequence: TGTGCCACCAGTGGTCACGAACCGGGACAGATCACAGATACGCAGTATTTT.

This clonotype occurred many times. This chain connects TRBV14 to TRBJ2-7, with no clear D. The V end lost 0 bases, the J end lost 0 bases, and 12 bases lay between the germline ends. CDR3 length: 16 residues. CDR1 is SGHDN and CDR2 is FVKESK in the germline V gene. CDR3 DNA: TGTGCCAGCAGCCAAGATCTATCCACCTACTCCTACGAGCAGTACTTC. This codes for CASSQDLSTYSYEQYF.

The rearrangement joins TRBV7-2 to TRBJ2-3; 7 nucleotides match TRBD1. Germline values: CDR1 SGHTA, CDR2 FQGNSA. This CDR3 is 15 amino acids long. V dropped 1 base and J dropped 3; count of bases not matched to a gene: 4. As DNA, the CDR3 is TGTGCCAGCAGCTTAGTAGGCAGGGGGACAGATACGCAGTATTTT. This codes for CASSLVGRGTDTQYF.

This clonotype was counted many times. The chain carries TRBV25-1 and TRBJ1-1, with a weak D call TRBD1 (6 bases). The V gene lost 7 bases and the J gene lost 0 bases, with 9 bases spanning the gap. The CDR3 covers 13 residues. CDR1 and CDR2 (germline): MGHDK, SYGVNS. Here the CDR3 reads CASTTGMNTEAFF. DNA of the CDR3: TGTGCCAGCACAACAGGGATGAACACTGAAGCTTTCTTT.

The sample holds a few counts of this clonotype. The V call is TRBV7-9, the J call TRBJ2-2; D ambiguous. V was pared by 10 bases and J by 3 bases, with 15 bases between. The germline gives CDR1 SEHNR, CDR2 FQNEAQ (reference sequence). The CDR3 sequence is 14 residues long. The DNA of the CDR3 is TGTGCCACGACCCAAGGCCTCGACACCGGGGAGCTGTTTTTT. This codes for CATTQGLDTGELFF. Filled out from reference TRBV7-9 and TRBJ2-2, the complete variable domain reads DTGVSQNPRHKITKRGQNVTFRCDPISEHNRLYWYRQTLGQGPEFLTYFQNEAQLEKSRLLSDRFSAERPKGSFSTLEIQRTEQGDSAMYLCATTQGLDTGELFFGEGSRLTVL.

The chain combines TRBV3-1 with TRBJ2-1; D not certain. CDR3 length equals 14 residues. From germline, CDR1 is LGHDT and CDR2 YNNKEL (reference sequence). V was cut by 1 base and J by 3 bases, with 7 bases left in between. CDR3 sequence: CASSQGLFYNEQFF. The CDR3 DNA sequence: TGTGCCAGCAGCCAAGGACTCTTCTACAATGAGCAGTTCTTC.

There are a few counts of this clonotype. The rearrangement joins TRBV5-5 to TRBJ2-3; 12 bases agree with TRBD2. CDR3 length equals 17 residues. J lost 1 base, V lost 4 bases, and 7 bases had no gene match. Germline V gene sequence: CDR1 SGHKS, CDR2 YYEKEE (reference sequence). The CDR3 nucleotides read TGTGCCAGCAGCATAAAACGGACTAGCGGGGGCACAGATACGCAGTATTTT. This encodes CASSIKRTSGGTDTQYF.

This clonotype was picked up a small number of times. The chain couples TRBV28 to TRBJ2-5, with D possibly being TRBD2 (5 bases). Trimming removed 5 bases from V and 5 bases from J, with 24 bases in between. The germline CDR1 and CDR2 sequences are MDHEN and SYDVKM. CDR3 length equals 17 residues. The CDR3 DNA is TGTGCCAGCAGTCCTCATAACGTCAGGACGCCGGGGGAGACCCAGTACTTC. It specifies CASSPHNVRTPGETQYF. Filled out from reference TRBV28 and TRBJ2-5, the complete variable domain reads DVKVTQSSRYLVKRTGEKVFLECVQDMDHENMFWYRQDPGLGLRLIYFSYDVKMKEKGDIPEGYSVSREKKERFSLILESASTNQTSMYLCASSPHNVRTPGETQYFGPGTRLLVL.

V gene TRBV29-1 combines with J gene TRBJ1-2; D is unclear. The CDR3 length is 15 residues. Trimming took 0 bases from V and 3 from J, leaving 14 bases between them. The germline gives CDR1 SQVTM, CDR2 ANQGSEA. The CDR3 DNA follows: TGCAGCGTTGAAGATTTCGGAATTTTCGACTATGGCTACACCTTC. This encodes CSVEDFGIFDYGYTF.

This clonotype appeared a few times. This chain connects TRBV6-4 to TRBJ2-3; possible D gene TRBD2, 6 bases. The V gene's germline CDR1 is MRHNA and CDR2 SNTAGT. The CDR3 is made up of 15 amino acids. Trimming removed 0 bases from V and 0 bases from J, with 7 bases in between. The DNA for the CDR3 is TGTGCCAGCAGTGACTCCGGGACTAGCACAGATACGCAGTATTTT. Amino acid sequence: CASSDSGTSTDTQYF.

In its sample, this clonotype was seen a few times. The chain links TRBV27 to TRBJ2-5, with 7 bases identical to TRBD2. V lost 10 bases, J lost 0 bases, and 11 bases stayed unmatched. The CDR3 is 15 residues long. Germline V lookup: CDR1 MNHEY, CDR2 SMNVEV (reference sequence). CDR3 DNA sequence: TGTGCCACCAGGTCTAGCGGACCGTACCAAGAGACCCAGTACTTC. Translated, it gives CATRSSGPYQETQYF.

The chain combines TRBV5-1 with TRBJ1-2; 7 positions agree with TRBD1. The V segment lost 0 bases and the J segment 4 bases; nucleotides outside the gene matches: 6. CDR1 is SGHRS, CDR2 YFSETQ, per germline. The CDR3 consists of 15 residues. The CDR3 nucleotides read TGCGCCAGCAGCTTGGTCCAACAGGGGATCTATGGCTACACCTTC. Its translation: CASSLVQQGIYGYTF.

The CDR3 DNA follows: TGTGCTAAGGGGGGGAGAGAGGACAGTTATGGGCAAGAGACCCAGTACTTC. Translation: CAKGGREDSYGQETQYF. This chain joins TRBV12-3 or TRBV12-4 and TRBJ2-5, with D possibly being TRBD2 (7 bases). The CDR3 is made up of 17 amino acids.

This clonotype came up a few times. This chain uses TRBV6-5 with TRBJ1-2; 9 bases line up with TRBD1. V shed 3 bases and J 4 bases; nucleotides not matched to a gene: 6. CDR3 length: 15 residues. CDR1 is MNHEY, CDR2 SVGAGI, per germline. The DNA of the CDR3 is TGTGCCAGCAGTTATTTAGGGACAGGGCTCTATGGCTACACCTTC. It encodes CASSYLGTGLYGYTF.

This clonotype was observed a handful of times. The CDR3 DNA follows: TGTGCCAGCAGTGAAACAGTGGGATACGAGCAGTACTTC. Translation gives CASSETVGYEQYF. This chain links TRBV6-4 with TRBJ2-7; D is undetermined. This CDR3 comprises 13 residues. V was shortened by 3 bases and J by 4 bases, with 10 bases between the two germline ends. Germline CDR1 and CDR2: MRHNA and SNTAGT.

This clonotype was detected a few times. The rearrangement links TRBV5-5 to TRBJ2-1, with TRBD2 matching 12 bases. V was pared by 4 bases and J by 4 bases, with 9 bases of the junction left unmatched. The CDR3 spans 17 residues. CDR1 is SGHKS and CDR2 is YYEKEE in the germline V gene (reference sequence). The CDR3 nucleotides read TGTGCCAGCAGCGGATCGCTAGCGGGAGGGCCTTACAATGAGCAGTTCTTC. Its protein is CASSGSLAGGPYNEQFF.

This clonotype was seen more than once but under ten times. The V call is TRBV6-5, the J call TRBJ1-5, with 9 positions matching TRBD1. This CDR3 region has 15 residues. Germline CDR1 and CDR2: MNHEY and SVGAGI. Trimming at V came to 2 bases and at J to 4 bases, leaving 3 bases not matched to a gene. CDR3 sequence (DNA): TGTGCCAGCAGTTACCTGACAGGGGGAAATCAGCCCCAGCATTTT. Translated: CASSYLTGGNQPQHF.

The chain couples TRBV5-1 to TRBJ2-1; 7 bases map to TRBD1. CDR1 and CDR2 from the germline V gene are SGHRS and YFSETQ. The J segment lost 2 bases and the V segment lost 5 bases, leaving 7 bases of the junction unmatched. The CDR3 consists of 15 residues. CDR3 sequence (DNA): TGCGCCAGCAGTAGGGACAGAAGCCCCTACAATGAGCAGTTCTTC. It is translated as CASSRDRSPYNEQFF.

The rearrangement links TRBV6-1 to TRBJ2-3, with a tentative D call TRBD1 (6 bases). This CDR3 has 13 residues. The germline V gene encodes CDR1 MNHNS and CDR2 SASEGT. V lost 1 base and J lost 5, with 7 bases in between. The CDR3 here is CASSEGGRDTQYF. DNA of the CDR3: TGTGCCAGCAGTGAAGGGGGGCGAGATACGCAGTATTTT.

The genes are TRBV7-2 and TRBJ2-1; D might be TRBD1 (5 bases). The germline V gene has CDR1 SGHTA and CDR2 FQGNSA. This CDR3 has 14 amino acids. Trimming shortened V by 4 bases and J by 15 bases, and 22 bases separated the two germline ends. The chain's CDR3 is CASSSRTQGTQVFF. As DNA, the CDR3 is TGTGCCAGCAGCTCCCGAACTCAAGGCACACAGGTGTTCTTC.

This clonotype occurred a few times. This rearrangement joins TRBV2 to TRBJ2-7; 8 nucleotides agree with TRBD1. The CDR3 is 15 amino acids. The germline CDR1 and CDR2 sequences are SNHLY and FYNNEI. After removal of 0 bases from V and 2 bases from J, the junction contained 3 bases not matched to a gene. CDR3 coding DNA: TGTGCCAGCAGTGAAGCCCTGGGACAGGCCTACGAGCAGTACGTC. This sequence encodes CASSEALGQAYEQYV.

The chain links TRBV18 to TRBJ1-1; D ambiguous. The CDR3 sequence is 15 residues long. Germline V lookup: CDR1 KGHSH, CDR2 LQKENI. V shed 0 bases and J shed 3 bases, with 11 bases lying between them. CDR3 nucleotides: TGTGCCAGCTCACCACCTAGGGATTACTACACTGAAGCTTTCTTT. This translates into CASSPPRDYYTEAFF.

In this sample, this clonotype turned up a few times. This rearrangement joins TRBV7-8 to TRBJ2-7, with TRBD1 matching over 11 bases. Trimming removed 1 base from V and 3 bases from J; junction bases left unmatched: 5. The CDR3 totals 16 residues. Looked up from germline, CDR1 is SGHVS and CDR2 is FQNEAQ. CDR3 in DNA: TGTGCCAGCAGCTTAGGTTTGGGACAGGGGGTCTACGAGCAGTACGTC. Translation gives CASSLGLGQGVYEQYV.